The clone carrying this T cell receptor (beta chain) turned up a few times. This record belongs to a study of OX40 agonist ivuxolimab in advanced cancers. About the study: Three dose-escalation patients had partial responses: one with hepatocellular carcinoma and two with cutaneous melanoma.

Only in-frame clones appear in the TCRdb table, and some are missing; sequencing was by immunoSEQ multiplex PCR. The sample has some 130,000 clones, 85% to 90% seen once. The CDR3 runs to 15 residues. Germline assignment: CDR1 SGHTA and CDR2 FQGNSA. V lost 5 bases and J lost 7, with 15 bases in between. The origin of this receptor is an adult with an advanced solid tumor such as melanoma, head and neck, liver or kidney cancer. The J gene is TRBJ1-6, the V gene TRBV7-2; tentative D call: TRBD1 (6 bases). The material was CD4+ or CD8+ T cells sorted from blood, obtained in a trial of the OX40 agonist ivuxolimab. CDR3 nucleotide sequence: TGTGCCAGCAGCCCCCGGGCAGGGGTCAATTCACCCCTCCACTTT. Amino acids: CASSPRAGVNSPLHF.